Presented here are 18 T cell receptor beta chains from one specimen sequenced in a study of chemoradiotherapy in HPV16-positive cancers. Here immunoSEQ multiplex PCR was the method, and the copy in TCRdb shows in-frame clones only, minus some. Of 8,500 to 10,000 clones in the sample, roughly 80% were seen once. Specimen collection occurred from a patient who underwent chemoradiotherapy. The receptors were sampled from a human donor with HPV-associated anogenital cancer.

The V gene is TRBV5-6, the J gene TRBJ2-7; 7 positions agree with TRBD1. Trimming cost V 5 bases and J 1 base; bases outside gene matches: 3. CDR3 size: 13 residues. Per the germline V gene, CDR1 is SGHDT and CDR2 is YYEEEE. The CDR3 loop reads CASSYRGSYEQYF. The DNA of the CDR3 is TGTGCCAGCAGTTACAGGGGTTCCTACGAGCAGTACTTC.

CDR3 protein: CASSRDYEKLFF. CDR3 coding DNA: TGTGCCAGCTCTCGGGATTACGAAAAACTGTTTTTT. The V call is TRBV18, the J call TRBJ1-4; D is undetermined. CDR3 size: 12 residues. Trimming removed 6 bases at V and 8 bases at J, with 10 bases between. The germline V gene encodes CDR1 KGHSH and CDR2 LQKENI. Complete variable domain (other parts from reference TRBV18 and TRBJ1-4): NAGVMQNPRHLVRRRGQEARLRCSPMKGHSHVYWYRQLPEEGLKFMVYLQKENIIDESGMPKERFSAEFPKEGPSILRIQQVVRGDSAAYFCASSRDYEKLFFGSGTQLSVL.

The chain carries TRBV5-1 and TRBJ2-3, with 8 nucleotides matching TRBD2. Germline V gene lookup returns CDR1 SGHRS and CDR2 YFSETQ. V dropped 4 bases and J dropped 4; count of bases not matched to a gene: 2. CDR3 length: 13 residues. This CDR3 is CASSRGGSDTQYF. In nucleotides, the CDR3 is TGCGCCAGCAGCCGGGGGGGGTCAGATACGCAGTATTTT.

The chain uses TRBV5-1 and TRBJ1-1; D possibly corresponds to TRBD1 (6 bases). Germline V CDR1 and CDR2: SGHRS, YFSETQ. Trimming removed 0 bases from V and 11 bases from J, with 17 bases in between. The CDR3 is 14 residues long. CDR3 loop: CASSLDLTGEHAFF. CDR3 nucleotides: TGCGCCAGCAGCTTGGATCTGACAGGAGAGCACGCTTTCTTT.

The chain recombines TRBV5-1 with TRBJ1-4; D is unresolved. Germline assignment: CDR1 SGHRS and CDR2 YFSETQ. This CDR3 is built from 14 residues. The germline V and J ends were trimmed by 2 bases and 5 bases, with 10 bases remaining between them. The CDR3 DNA reads as TGCGCCAGCAGCTTTGTTGGTCTAAATGAAAAACTGTTTTTT. Its protein is CASSFVGLNEKLFF.

The rearrangement uses TRBV19 and TRBJ2-5; 7 nucleotides agree with TRBD2. Germline trimming cut 1 base from V and 13 bases from J; bases unmatched to any gene: 6. Germline V CDR1 and CDR2: LNHDA, SQIVND (reference sequence). This CDR3 is 12 amino acids long. The CDR3 loop reads CASSIALREWYF. The CDR3 DNA sequence: TGTGCCAGTAGTATAGCCTTGCGGGAGTGGTACTTC.

This clone showed up just a few times. V and J are TRBV10-3 and TRBJ2-7, with D maybe TRBD1 (5 bases). Per the germline V gene, CDR1 is ENHRY and CDR2 is SYGVKD. The CDR3 length is 15 residues. The ends were cut back, 4 bases at V and 3 bases at J, with 16 bases in the middle. In DNA, the CDR3 is TGTGCCATCAGTGTTCTTTCGCAGGGAATCTACGAGCAGTACTTC. Protein product: CAISVLSQGIYEQYF.

The rearrangement links TRBV11-2 to TRBJ2-5; D gene ambiguous. Per the germline V gene, CDR1 is SGHAT and CDR2 is FQNNGV. The V end was cut by 0 bases, the J end by 4 bases, with 12 bases between. The CDR3 contains 15 residues. For the CDR3, the DNA is TGTGCCAGCAGCTTAGATGGCGCTAGACGAGAGACCCAGTACTTC. It codes for CASSLDGARRETQYF.

The chain couples TRBV5-8 to TRBJ1-4, with 8 bases matching TRBD1. After removal of 0 bases from V and 8 bases from J, the junction contained 6 bases not matched to a gene. The CDR3 totals 15 residues. The germline V gene encodes CDR1 SGHTS and CDR2 YDEGEE. The CDR3 protein is CASSLGSGGEEKLFF. CDR3 coding DNA: TGTGCCAGCAGCTTGGGGTCAGGGGGCGAGGAAAAACTGTTTTTT.

This chain connects TRBV27 to TRBJ2-1, with D perhaps TRBD2 (6 bases). V lost 2 bases to trimming and J lost 6 bases, with 14 bases between them. The length of the CDR3 is 15 residues. CDR1 and CDR2 (germline): MNHEY, SMNVEV (reference sequence). DNA for the CDR3: TGTGCCAGCAGTTTAGGCCTAGCGCCCATCAATGAGCAGTTCTTC. Translation gives CASSLGLAPINEQFF.

This chain uses TRBV5-1 with TRBJ1-2; 10 bases line up with TRBD1. V shed 1 base, J shed 8 bases, and the junction held 17 bases outside the gene matches. The CDR3 sequence is 18 residues long. CDR1 is SGHRS and CDR2 is YFSETQ in the germline V gene. CDR3 amino acids: CASSLFFSNRDRGWGYTF. The CDR3, as DNA: TGCGCCAGCAGCTTGTTTTTTTCGAACCGGGACAGGGGCTGGGGCTACACCTTC. Full variable domain (remainder filled in from reference TRBV5-1 and TRBJ1-2): KAGVTQTPRYLIKTRGQQVTLSCSPISGHRSVSWYQQTPGQGLQFLFEYFSETQRNKGNFPGRFSGRQFSNSRSEMNVSTLELGDSALYLCASSLFFSNRDRGWGYTFGSGTRLTVV.

This chain uses TRBV7-9 with TRBJ1-1; D not certain. Germline CDR1 SEHNR, CDR2 FQNEAQ (reference sequence). Deletions cut 5 bases from V and 5 bases from J, with 9 bases between. The CDR3 loop spans 12 amino acids. CDR3 region: CASSREGTEAFF. The CDR3 region has the DNA TGTGCCAGCAGCCGAGAGGGTACTGAAGCTTTCTTT.

The chain couples TRBV29-1 to TRBJ2-3; D call uncertain. The CDR3 has 12 residues. In germline, CDR1 is SQVTM, CDR2 ANQGSEA. V gave up 1 base and J gave up 0 bases, with 2 bases separating them. This chain's CDR3 is CSVEASTDTQYF. The DNA of the CDR3 is TGCAGCGTTGAAGCAAGCACAGATACGCAGTATTTT.

The rearrangement uses TRBV11-1 and TRBJ1-1; no clear D gene. Between the trimmed V and J ends, which lost 5 bases and 4 bases, there was a span of 11 bases. Germline values: CDR1 SGHAT, CDR2 FQDESV (reference sequence). The CDR3 runs to 13 residues. CDR3 nucleotide sequence: TGTGCCAGCAGCCGAGGCTTTCCCACTGAAGCTTTCTTT. Protein sequence: CASSRGFPTEAFF.

The rearrangement joins TRBV11-3 to TRBJ2-2; TRBD1 is a possible D gene (6 bases). Germline lookup yields CDR1 SGHNT and CDR2 YENEEA. The CDR3 loop spans 16 amino acids. Trimming took off 1 base at V and 2 bases at J, with 11 bases between the two ends. CDR3 sequence: CASSLGGTKNTGELFF. The DNA of the CDR3 is TGTGCCAGCAGCTTAGGAGGGACAAAAAACACCGGGGAGCTGTTTTTT. Looking up the rest from reference TRBV11-3 and TRBJ2-2 gives the full variable domain: EAGVVQSPRYKIIEKKQPVAFWCNPISGHNTLYWYLQNLGQGPELLIRYENEEAVDDSQLPKDRFSAERLKGVDSTLKIQPAELGDSAVYLCASSLGGTKNTGELFFGEGSRLTVL.

The chain couples TRBV5-4 to TRBJ2-3; D is undetermined. CDR3 length equals 15 residues. V lost 0 bases and J 1 base, leaving 9 bases between the germline ends. Germline loops: CDR1 SGHNT, CDR2 YYREEE (reference sequence). The DNA for the CDR3 is TGTGCCAGCAGCTTGGCAGGAACCCGCACAGATACGCAGTATTTT. Encoded protein: CASSLAGTRTDTQYF.

The chain employs TRBV5-5 and TRBJ2-6; D gene unclear. V lost 3 bases and J lost 0, with 10 bases in between. The CDR3 has 16 residues. Germline V gene lookup returns CDR1 SGHKS and CDR2 YYEKEE (reference sequence). The CDR3, as DNA: TGTGCCAGCAGCTCGCAGGTCCCCTCTGGGGCCAACGTCCTGACTTTC. The encoded protein is CASSSQVPSGANVLTF. Variable domain in full (rest from reference TRBV5-5 and TRBJ2-6): DAGVTQSPTHLIKTRGQQVTLRCSPISGHKSVSWYQQVLGQGPQFIFQYYEKEERGRGNFPDRFSARQFPNYSSELNVNALLLGDSALYLCASSSQVPSGANVLTFGAGSRLTVL.

This clone was recorded a few times. The J gene is TRBJ2-6, the V gene TRBV6-6; D is unresolved. The length of the CDR3 is 15 residues. Trimming left V 4 bases short and J 4 bases short, with 11 bases between. Germline V CDR1 and CDR2: MNHNY, SVGAGI (reference sequence). The CDR3 reads CASSSLDSGANVLTF. The DNA of the CDR3 is TGTGCCAGCAGTTCCCTAGATTCCGGGGCCAACGTCCTGACTTTC.